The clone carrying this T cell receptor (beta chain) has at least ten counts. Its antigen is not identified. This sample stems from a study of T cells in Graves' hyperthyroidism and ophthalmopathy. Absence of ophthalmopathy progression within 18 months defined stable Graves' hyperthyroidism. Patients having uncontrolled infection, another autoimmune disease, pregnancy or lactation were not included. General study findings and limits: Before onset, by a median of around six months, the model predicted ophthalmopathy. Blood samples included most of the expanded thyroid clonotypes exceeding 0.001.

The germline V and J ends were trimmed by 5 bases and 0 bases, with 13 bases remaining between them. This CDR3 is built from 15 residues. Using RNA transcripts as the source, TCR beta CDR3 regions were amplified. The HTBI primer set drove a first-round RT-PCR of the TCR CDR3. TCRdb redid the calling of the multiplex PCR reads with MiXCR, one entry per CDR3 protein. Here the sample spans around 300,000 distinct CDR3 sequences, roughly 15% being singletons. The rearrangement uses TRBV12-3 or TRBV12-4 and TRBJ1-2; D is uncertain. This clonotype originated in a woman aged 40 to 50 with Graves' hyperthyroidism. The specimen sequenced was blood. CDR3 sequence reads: CASSPTGLSNYGYTF. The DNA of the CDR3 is TGTGCCAGCAGTCCCACTGGACTGTCTAACTATGGCTACACCTTC.